The next 19 T cell receptor beta chains were all read from a single sample in a study of blood T cell repertoires in COVID-19. Generated by immunoSEQ multiplex PCR, the TCRdb table keeps only in-frame clones and is missing some. The data hold about 280,000 clones, with 70% to 90% observed a single time. The sample taken for sequencing was peripheral blood. The receptors stem from a woman in her 30s who had recovered from COVID-19.

The chain recombines TRBV10-2 with TRBJ2-5; 11 bases are shared with TRBD2. The CDR3 is 15 amino acids. Unmatched junction bases numbered 8, after V lost 6 bases and J lost 5 bases. The V gene's germline CDR1 is WSHSY and CDR2 SAAADI. The CDR3 nucleotides read TGCGCCAGCAGCAGGCTAGCGGGGGGCGGGGAGACCCAGTACTTC. It yields the protein CASSRLAGGGETQYF.

The chain has TRBV11-2 and TRBJ1-2; 7 positions agree with TRBD1. V was clipped by 1 base and J by 8 bases; unmatched bases: 7. The CDR3 length is 14 residues. CDR1 is SGHAT and CDR2 is FQNNGV in the germline V gene. The CDR3 loop reads CASSLVEGAYGYTF. The DNA of the CDR3 is TGTGCCAGCAGCTTAGTTGAGGGGGCATACGGCTACACCTTC.

The J gene is TRBJ1-2, the V gene TRBV24-1; a possible D gene is TRBD1 (6 bases). Between the trimmed V and J ends, which lost 4 bases and 4 bases, there was a span of 12 bases. Germline V gene lookup returns CDR1 KGHDR and CDR2 SFDVKD. The CDR3 spans 14 residues. CDR3 residues: CATSDPGVGYGYTF. The CDR3 bases are TGTGCCACCAGTGACCCAGGGGTGGGCTATGGCTACACCTTC.

A single count supports this clone. The rearrangement joins TRBV12-3 or TRBV12-4 to TRBJ1-2; D unresolved. Trimming took 5 bases from V and 0 from J, leaving 4 bases between them. The CDR3 sequence is 12 residues long. The CDR3 coding sequence is TGTGCCAGCAGTACAGCTAACTATGGCTACACCTTC. It translates to CASSTANYGYTF.

The chain combines TRBV9 with TRBJ2-2; D unresolved. Germline V gene data show CDR1 as SGDLS and CDR2 as YYNGEE. The CDR3 consists of 13 residues. V lost 3 bases to trimming and J lost 3 bases, with 6 bases between them. CDR3 nucleotides: TGTGCCAGCAGCGCCCGGGACACCGGGGAGCTGTTTTTT. This translates into CASSARDTGELFF.

This clone was found once. Other DNA sequences from this sample encode an identical CDR3 as well. Here the CDR3 DNA reads TGCGCCAGCAGCTTGGATCGGGGGGATGAGCAGTTCTTC. Residues: CASSLDRGDEQFF. The genes are TRBV5-1 and TRBJ2-1; 7 positions agree with TRBD2. CDR3 length equals 13 residues. Trimming cost V 0 bases and J 8 bases; bases outside gene matches: 2. The germline V gene encodes CDR1 SGHRS and CDR2 YFSETQ.

The genes are TRBV9 and TRBJ2-2, with D perhaps TRBD1 (6 bases). The CDR3 sequence is 15 residues long. The ends were cut back, 4 bases at V and 2 bases at J, with 12 bases in the middle. Germline V gene data show CDR1 as SGDLS and CDR2 as YYNGEE. CDR3 bases: TGTGCCAGCAGCAAAGGGACATACAACACCGGGGAGCTGTTTTTT. Its translation is CASSKGTYNTGELFF.

The genes are TRBV5-5 and TRBJ2-4; tentatively, D is TRBD2 (6 bases). V lost 0 bases and J 5 bases, leaving 12 bases between the germline ends. In germline, CDR1 is SGHKS, CDR2 YYEKEE (reference sequence). The CDR3 covers 15 residues. Here the CDR3 DNA reads TGTGCCAGCAGCTTGGGGCGGGGTTTACAAAACATTCAGTACTTC. Protein product: CASSLGRGLQNIQYF.

V is TRBV4-2 and J is TRBJ2-6, with TRBD2 identical over 8 bases. CDR3 size: 16 residues. V was pared by 3 bases and J by 4 bases, with 5 bases of the junction left unmatched. Germline lookup yields CDR1 LGHNA and CDR2 YNFKEQ. This CDR3 is CASSHEAGAGANVLTF. Written as DNA, the CDR3 is TGTGCCAGCAGCCACGAAGCGGGAGCAGGGGCCAACGTCCTGACTTTC.

This rearrangement joins TRBV6-2 or TRBV6-3 to TRBJ2-7; 9 bases line up with TRBD2. With 2 bases clipped from V and 0 bases from J, the junction kept 2 bases outside the gene matches. The CDR3 extends over 15 amino acids. Looked up from germline, CDR1 is MNHEY and CDR2 is SVGEGT. The CDR3 here is CASSYPTSGSYEQYF. The CDR3 nucleotides are TGTGCCAGCAGTTACCCGACTAGCGGCTCCTACGAGCAGTACTTC.

The chain joins TRBV12-3 or TRBV12-4 to TRBJ2-2, with unresolved D. Trimming cost V 5 bases and J 5 bases, with 6 bases left between them. This CDR3 comprises 12 residues. Here the CDR3 DNA reads TGTGCCAGCAGTGACTTGACCGGGGAGCTGTTTTTT. Its protein product is CASSDLTGELFF.

This rearrangement joins TRBV20-1 to TRBJ2-1; D uncertain. V was trimmed by 3 bases and J by 8 bases, leaving 8 bases between them. The CDR3 covers 11 residues. The germline V gene has CDR1 DFQATT and CDR2 SNEGSKA (reference sequence). CDR3 in DNA: TGCAGTGCTAGCACAGACCATGAGCAGTTCTTC. This encodes CSASTDHEQFF.

This chain uses TRBV19 with TRBJ2-2; weak D call: TRBD2 (6 bases). There are 14 residues in the CDR3. Germline CDR1 is LNHDA and CDR2 is SQIVND (reference sequence). The ends were cut back, 7 bases at V and 5 bases at J, with 14 bases in the middle. CDR3 coding DNA: TGTGCCAGTAAATCCAGGGAGGCAACCGGGGAGCTGTTTTTT. This codes for CASKSREATGELFF.

The sample holds a few counts of this clone. The rearrangement joins TRBV5-4 to TRBJ2-1; 7 positions agree with TRBD2. Unmatched junction bases numbered 15, after V lost 6 bases and J lost 6 bases. Germline V gene sequence: CDR1 SGHNT, CDR2 YYREEE (reference sequence). The CDR3 runs 16 residues. The CDR3 coding sequence is TGTGCCAGCACCCCGGGCGGGGAGAAGCGGGGCAATGAGCAGTTCTTC. Its translation is CASTPGGEKRGNEQFF.

CDR3 sequence reads: CASTRTGNSPLHF. CDR3 sequence (DNA): TGTGCCAGCACCAGGACGGGGAATTCACCCCTCCACTTT. This chain joins TRBV12-3 or TRBV12-4 and TRBJ1-6, with D hard to call. The V end lost 7 bases, the J end lost 7 bases, and 11 bases lay between the germline ends. The CDR3 covers 13 residues.

The J gene is TRBJ1-2, the V gene TRBV4-1, with a possible D match to TRBD1 (5 bases). The germline V gene encodes CDR1 MGHRA and CDR2 YSYEKL. This CDR3 spans 12 amino acids. V lost 1 base and J 10 bases, leaving 10 bases between the germline ends. The CDR3 region is CASSQAGGIYTF. The CDR3 coding sequence is TGCGCCAGCAGCCAAGCGGGGGGGATCTACACCTTC.

V usage is TRBV7-8 and J usage is TRBJ1-5; D not resolved. Germline-derived CDR1 and CDR2 are SGHVS and FQNEAQ. V was pared by 0 bases and J by 4 bases, with 13 bases between. CDR3 size: 16 residues. The CDR3 coding sequence is TGTGCCAGCAGCTTAGCGCGGGCCGAACCTAATCAGCCCCAGCATTTT. Residues: CASSLARAEPNQPQHF.

The CDR3: CASSPTGFYEQYF. As DNA, the CDR3 is TGTGCCAGCAGCCCCACAGGGTTCTACGAGCAGTACTTC. The V and J genes are TRBV11-2 and TRBJ2-7; D may be TRBD1 (6 bases). The CDR3 consists of 13 residues. Trimming took off 5 bases at V and 3 bases at J, with 11 bases between the two ends. Germline V CDR1 and CDR2: SGHAT, FQNNGV. Based on the CDR3 plus reference TRBV11-2 and TRBJ2-7, the full variable domain is EAGVAQSPRYKIIEKRQSVAFWCNPISGHATLYWYQQILGQGPKLLIQFQNNGVVDDSQLPKDRFSAERLKGVDSTLKIQPAKLEDSAVYLCASSPTGFYEQYFGPGTRLTVT.

With respect to this clone: The same CDR3 can be traced to other DNA sequences in this sample. The V gene is TRBV5-1, the J gene TRBJ1-5; D gene ambiguous. This CDR3 contains 15 residues. V lost 1 base to trimming and J lost 0 bases, with 8 bases between them. Germline CDR1 and CDR2: SGHRS and YFSETQ. DNA for the CDR3: TGCGCCAGCAGCTTGCTCGGGGATAGCAATCAGCCCCAGCATTTT. It is translated as CASSLLGDSNQPQHF.